This T cell receptor beta chain was obtained from a study of CDR3 diversity in severe acne. V lost 8 bases and J lost 0; bases outside the gene matches: 5. There are 14 residues in the CDR3. The germline V gene has CDR1 DFQATT and CDR2 SNEGSKA (reference sequence). TCRdb reprocessed the PCR reads via MiXCR and lists one record per CDR3 protein. The sample includes under 100,000 distinct CDR3 sequences, roughly half of them seen just once. The source is a male donor in good health, serving as a control. The specimen sequenced was blood. The gene calls are TRBV20-1 and TRBJ2-2; 8 bases are shared with TRBD1. Here the CDR3 DNA reads TGCAGTACTGAGGACAGGGCGAACACCGGGGAGCTGTTTTTT. This encodes CSTEDRANTGELFF.